What follows are 14 T cell receptor beta chains derived from one specimen sequenced in a study of shared clonotypes between healthy human individuals. Libraries were prepared by immunoSEQ multiplex PCR; TCRdb keeps only in-frame clonotypes and omits some of them. Of around 1.5 million clones in the sample, 98% are singletons; the top ten hold roughly 0.45%. The sequenced material came from naive CD4+ T cells sorted from blood. Subset in this sample: CD45RA+ positively selected. The receptors were gathered from a man younger than 40 in good health.

CDR3 nucleotide sequence: TGTGCCAGCAGCGTATTGGGCAGGGGAGATACGCAGTATTTT. This sequence encodes CASSVLGRGDTQYF. The chain recombines TRBV9 with TRBJ2-3, with D possibly TRBD1 on 6 matching bases. The CDR3 is made up of 14 amino acids. Germline CDR1 SGDLS, CDR2 YYNGEE. V was trimmed by 1 base and J by 5 bases, leaving 11 bases between them. The variable domain in full, completed from reference TRBV9 and TRBJ2-3, reads DSGVTQTPKHLITATGQRVTLRCSPRSGDLSVYWYQQSLDQGLQFLIQYYNGEERAKGNILERFSAQQFPDLHSELNLSSLELGDSALYFCASSVLGRGDTQYFGPGTRLTVL.

In its sample, this clone was seen once. The rearrangement joins TRBV28 to TRBJ1-5; D gene uncertain. Germline-derived CDR1 and CDR2 are MDHEN and SYDVKM. CDR3 length: 16 residues. V lost 1 base and J lost 4, with 14 bases in between. CDR3 in amino acids: CASSLLGNVGNQPQHF. The CDR3 bases are TGTGCCAGCAGTTTATTGGGCAATGTGGGAAATCAGCCCCAGCATTTT.

The chain carries TRBV4-3 and TRBJ2-7; D gene unclear. V was pared by 1 base and J by 5 bases, with 27 bases between. This CDR3 has 19 residues. CDR1 and CDR2 from the germline V gene are LGHNA and YSLEER. This CDR3 reads CASSQGWQRPWALRHEQYF. The CDR3, as DNA: TGCGCCAGCAGCCAAGGGTGGCAGCGTCCCTGGGCCCTTCGCCACGAGCAGTACTTC.

V and J are TRBV7-9 and TRBJ2-4; TRBD2 is a possible D gene (6 bases). The CDR3 spans 12 residues. Trimming took 5 bases from V and 6 from J, leaving 8 bases between them. CDR1 and CDR2 from the germline V gene are SEHNR and FQNEAQ (reference sequence). The CDR3: CASSPGRNIQYF. The CDR3, as DNA: TGTGCCAGCAGCCCCGGGAGAAACATTCAGTACTTC.

This sequence joins TRBV5-1 and TRBJ2-7, with TRBD1 matching 9 bases. V was clipped by 1 base and J by 7 bases; unmatched bases: 9. The germline CDR1 and CDR2 sequences are SGHRS and YFSETQ. The CDR3 contains 15 residues. CDR3 bases: TGCGCCAGCAGCTTGCTACGACAGGGGGGAGGAGAGCAGTACTTC. Its translation: CASSLLRQGGGEQYF.

The chain employs TRBV21-1 and TRBJ1-5; whether TRBD1, the table's D call, matches the DNA was not checked. TRBV21-1 is a pseudogene locus. There are 16 residues in the CDR3. Here the CDR3 DNA reads TGTGCCAGCAGCAAAGCGCTCAGGGGGCGCGGACAGCCCCAGCATTTT. It yields the protein CASSKALRGRGQPQHF.

The gene calls are TRBV2 and TRBJ2-3; D uncertain. CDR3 length equals 15 residues. Germline CDR1 and CDR2: SNHLY and FYNNEI. Trimming stripped 5 bases from V and 1 base from J, with 13 bases between. The CDR3 reads CASSLSGTGTDTQYF. DNA for the CDR3: TGTGCCAGCAGTCTAAGTGGTACGGGCACAGATACGCAGTATTTT.

V is TRBV5-1 and J is TRBJ2-7; D could derive from TRBD1 or TRBD2 (5 bases each). This CDR3 has 16 amino acids. V was cut by 1 base and J by 4 bases, with 18 bases left in between. Germline CDR1 and CDR2: SGHRS and YFSETQ. The CDR3 here is CASSLSGTDGTYEQYF. In nucleotides, the CDR3 is TGCGCCAGCAGCTTGTCCGGGACCGATGGAACTTACGAGCAGTACTTC.

A single count supports this clone. The rearrangement joins TRBV5-1 to TRBJ2-2; possible D gene TRBD1, 5 bases. The germline gives CDR1 SGHRS, CDR2 YFSETQ. CDR3 size: 15 residues. Trimming took 7 bases from V and 3 from J, leaving 16 bases between them. CDR3 sequence: CASREGASDTGELFF. The CDR3 DNA reads as TGCGCCAGCCGTGAAGGGGCGTCGGACACCGGGGAGCTGTTTTTT.

This chain connects TRBV28 to TRBJ1-5; D is possibly TRBD1 (5 bases). The CDR3 loop spans 15 amino acids. The germline gives CDR1 MDHEN, CDR2 SYDVKM. V shed 8 bases and J shed 6 bases, with 20 bases lying between them. The CDR3 sequence is CASWDGGGRTQPQHF. DNA of the CDR3: TGTGCCAGCTGGGACGGTGGAGGGCGTACTCAGCCCCAGCATTTT. Based on the CDR3 plus reference TRBV28 and TRBJ1-5, the full variable domain is DVKVTQSSRYLVKRTGEKVFLECVQDMDHENMFWYRQDPGLGLRLIYFSYDVKMKEKGDIPEGYSVSREKKERFSLILESASTNQTSMYLCASWDGGGRTQPQHFGDGTRLSIL.

The rearrangement uses TRBV7-2 and TRBJ2-1; the match to TRBD1 covers 7 bases. Trimming took 3 bases from V and 5 from J; bases not matched to a gene: 7. CDR3 length: 15 residues. CDR1 SGHTA and CDR2 FQGNSA come from the germline V gene. The CDR3 nucleotides read TGTGCCAGCAGCTTGGCAGGGGGAAGTAACAATGAGCAGTTCTTC. Translation gives CASSLAGGSNNEQFF.

For this clone: Other nucleotide sequences from this sample produce the same CDR3. The V and J genes are TRBV5-1 and TRBJ2-1; maybe TRBD2 (5 bases). V was cut by 0 bases and J by 3 bases, with 7 bases left in between. Germline V CDR1 and CDR2: SGHRS, YFSETQ. The CDR3 has 14 amino acids. This CDR3 reads CASSLGGFYNEQFF. In DNA form, the CDR3 reads TGCGCCAGCAGCTTGGGAGGGTTCTACAATGAGCAGTTCTTC.

The genes are TRBV29-1 and TRBJ2-5, with D hard to call. The ends were cut back, 4 bases at V and 4 bases at J, with 13 bases in the middle. Germline V gives CDR1 SQVTM, CDR2 ANQGSEA. This CDR3 spans 13 amino acids. The CDR3 region is CSVGAGGLETQYF. DNA of the CDR3: TGCAGCGTTGGGGCAGGTGGGCTAGAGACCCAGTACTTC.

On this clone itself: Different DNA sequences within this sample yield the same CDR3. The gene calls are TRBV9 and TRBJ2-3; 10 bases are a match to TRBD2. The germline V gene has CDR1 SGDLS and CDR2 YYNGEE. The junction had 5 bases not matched to a gene; V was cut back by 0 bases and J by 1 base. The CDR3 extends over 17 amino acids. CDR3 DNA: TGTGCCAGCAGCGTAGGGGCTAGCGGGAGTGGCACAGATACGCAGTATTTT. Translation gives CASSVGASGSGTDTQYF. Using reference TRBV9 and TRBJ2-3 for the parts outside the CDR3, the full variable domain is DSGVTQTPKHLITATGQRVTLRCSPRSGDLSVYWYQQSLDQGLQFLIQYYNGEERAKGNILERFSAQQFPDLHSELNLSSLELGDSALYFCASSVGASGSGTDTQYFGPGTRLTVL.